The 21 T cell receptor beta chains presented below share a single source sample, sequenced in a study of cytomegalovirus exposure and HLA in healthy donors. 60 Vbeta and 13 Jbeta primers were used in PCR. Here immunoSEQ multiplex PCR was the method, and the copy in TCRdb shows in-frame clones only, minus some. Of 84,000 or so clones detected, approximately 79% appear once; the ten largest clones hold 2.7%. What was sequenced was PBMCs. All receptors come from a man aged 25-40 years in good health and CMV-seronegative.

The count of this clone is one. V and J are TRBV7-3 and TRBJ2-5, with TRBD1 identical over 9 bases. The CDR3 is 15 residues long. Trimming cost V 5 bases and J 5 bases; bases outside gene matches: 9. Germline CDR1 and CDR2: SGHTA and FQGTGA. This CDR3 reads CASSPGQGLVETQYF. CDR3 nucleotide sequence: TGTGCCAGCAGCCCTGGACAGGGGCTCGTCGAGACCCAGTACTTC.

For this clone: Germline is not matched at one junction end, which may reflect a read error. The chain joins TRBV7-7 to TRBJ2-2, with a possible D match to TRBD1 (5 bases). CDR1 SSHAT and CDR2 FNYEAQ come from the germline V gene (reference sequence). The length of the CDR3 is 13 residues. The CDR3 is CASSFIGDGELFF. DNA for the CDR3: TGTGCTAGCAGCTTTATAGGGGACGGGGAGCTGTTTTTT.

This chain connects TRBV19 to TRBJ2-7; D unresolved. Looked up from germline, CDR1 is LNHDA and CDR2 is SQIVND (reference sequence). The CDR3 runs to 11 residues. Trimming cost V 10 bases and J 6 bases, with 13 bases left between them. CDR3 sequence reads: CATQSTGEQYF. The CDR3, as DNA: TGTGCCACCCAATCAACGGGCGAGCAGTACTTC.

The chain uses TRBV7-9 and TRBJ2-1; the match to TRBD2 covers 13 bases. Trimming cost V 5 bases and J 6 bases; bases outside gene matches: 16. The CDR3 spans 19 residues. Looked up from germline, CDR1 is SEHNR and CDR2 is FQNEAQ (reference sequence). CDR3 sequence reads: CASSLVMGLAGRVGNEQFF. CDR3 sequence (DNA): TGTGCCAGCAGCCTCGTCATGGGACTAGCGGGGAGAGTGGGCAATGAGCAGTTCTTC.

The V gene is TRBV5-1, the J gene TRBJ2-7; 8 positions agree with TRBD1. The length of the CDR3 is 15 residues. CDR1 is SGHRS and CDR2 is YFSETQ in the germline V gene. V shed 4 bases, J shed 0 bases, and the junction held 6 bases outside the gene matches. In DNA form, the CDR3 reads TGCGCCAGCAGCCCGGACAGGGCGCTCTCCTACGAGCAGTACTTC. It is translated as CASSPDRALSYEQYF.

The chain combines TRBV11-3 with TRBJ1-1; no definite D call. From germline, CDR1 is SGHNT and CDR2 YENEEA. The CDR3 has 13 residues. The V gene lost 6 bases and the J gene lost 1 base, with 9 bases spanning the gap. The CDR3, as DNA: TGTGCCAGCAGGGGTCGGGGGAACACTGAAGCTTTCTTT. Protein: CASRGRGNTEAFF.

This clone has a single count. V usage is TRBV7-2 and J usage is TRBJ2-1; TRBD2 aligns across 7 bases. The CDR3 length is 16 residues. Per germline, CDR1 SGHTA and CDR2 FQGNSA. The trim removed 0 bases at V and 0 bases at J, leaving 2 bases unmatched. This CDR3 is CASSLAQRGSYNEQFF. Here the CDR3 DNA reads TGTGCCAGCAGCTTAGCGCAGCGGGGCTCCTACAATGAGCAGTTCTTC.

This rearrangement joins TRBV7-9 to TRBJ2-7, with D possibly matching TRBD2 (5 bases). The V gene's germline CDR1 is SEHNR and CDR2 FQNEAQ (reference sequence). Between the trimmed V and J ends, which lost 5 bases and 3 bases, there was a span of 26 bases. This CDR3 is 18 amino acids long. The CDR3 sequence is CASSHGVRGEGVIYEQYF. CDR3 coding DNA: TGTGCCAGCAGCCACGGGGTTAGAGGCGAAGGAGTAATCTACGAGCAGTACTTC.

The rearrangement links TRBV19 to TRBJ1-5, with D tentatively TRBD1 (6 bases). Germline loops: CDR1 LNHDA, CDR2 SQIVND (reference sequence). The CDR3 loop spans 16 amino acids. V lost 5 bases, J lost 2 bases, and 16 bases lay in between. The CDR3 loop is CASSLPGSGGNQPQHF. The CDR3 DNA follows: TGTGCCAGTAGTTTACCGGGATCAGGGGGCAATCAGCCCCAGCATTTT.

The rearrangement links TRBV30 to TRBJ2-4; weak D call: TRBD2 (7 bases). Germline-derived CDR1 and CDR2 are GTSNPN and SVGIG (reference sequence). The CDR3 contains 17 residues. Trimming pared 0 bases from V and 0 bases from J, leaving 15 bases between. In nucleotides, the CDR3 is TGTGCCTGGAGTGTAAAGCTGAGGGGGGGAGCCAAAAACATTCAGTACTTC. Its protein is CAWSVKLRGGAKNIQYF.

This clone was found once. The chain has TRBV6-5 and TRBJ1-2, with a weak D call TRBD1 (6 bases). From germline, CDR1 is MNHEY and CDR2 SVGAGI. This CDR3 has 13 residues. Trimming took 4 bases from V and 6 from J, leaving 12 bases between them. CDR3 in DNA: TGTGCCAGCAGTTTAAGGGGGAGCGATGGCTACACCTTC. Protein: CASSLRGSDGYTF.

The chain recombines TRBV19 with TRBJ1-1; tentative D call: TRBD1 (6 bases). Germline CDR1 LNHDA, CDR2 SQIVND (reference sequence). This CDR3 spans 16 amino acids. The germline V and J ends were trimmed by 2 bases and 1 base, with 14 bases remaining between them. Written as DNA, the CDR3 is TGTGCCAGTAGTATACGTTACAGGGATTGGAACACTGAAGCTTTCTTT. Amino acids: CASSIRYRDWNTEAFF.

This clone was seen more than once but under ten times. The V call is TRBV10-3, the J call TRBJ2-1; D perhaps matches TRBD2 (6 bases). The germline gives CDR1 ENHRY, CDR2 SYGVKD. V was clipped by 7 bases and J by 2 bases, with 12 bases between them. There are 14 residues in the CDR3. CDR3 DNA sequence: TGTGCCATCAAGGGCGGGGCGACCTACAATGAGCAGTTCTTC. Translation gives CAIKGGATYNEQFF.

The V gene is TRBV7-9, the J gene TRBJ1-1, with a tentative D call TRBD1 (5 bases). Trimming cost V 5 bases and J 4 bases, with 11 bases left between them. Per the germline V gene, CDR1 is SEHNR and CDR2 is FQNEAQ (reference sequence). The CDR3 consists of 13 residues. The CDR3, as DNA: TGTGCCAGCAGCCACGGGGGTTCCACTGAAGCTTTCTTT. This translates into CASSHGGSTEAFF. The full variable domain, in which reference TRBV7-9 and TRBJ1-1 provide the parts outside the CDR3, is DTGVSQNPRHKITKRGQNVTFRCDPISEHNRLYWYRQTLGQGPEFLTYFQNEAQLEKSRLLSDRFSAERPKGSFSTLEIQRTEQGDSAMYLCASSHGGSTEAFFGQGTRLTVV.

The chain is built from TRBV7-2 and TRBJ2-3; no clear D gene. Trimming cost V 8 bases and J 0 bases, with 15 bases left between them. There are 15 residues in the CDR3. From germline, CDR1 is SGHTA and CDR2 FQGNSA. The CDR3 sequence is CTSHTGPPSTDTQYF. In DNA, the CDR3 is TGTACCAGCCATACGGGTCCCCCTAGCACAGATACGCAGTATTTT.

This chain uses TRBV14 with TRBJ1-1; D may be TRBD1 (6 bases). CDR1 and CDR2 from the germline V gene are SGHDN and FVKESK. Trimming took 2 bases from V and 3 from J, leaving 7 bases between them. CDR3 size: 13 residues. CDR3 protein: CASSQQGYTEAFF. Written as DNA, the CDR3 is TGTGCCAGCAGCCAACAGGGGTACACTGAAGCTTTCTTT.

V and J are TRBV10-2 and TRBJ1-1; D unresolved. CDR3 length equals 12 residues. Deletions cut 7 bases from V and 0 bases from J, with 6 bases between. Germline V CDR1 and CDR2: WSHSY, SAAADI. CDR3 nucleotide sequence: TGCGCCAGCACCTCTATGAACACTGAAGCTTTCTTT. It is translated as CASTSMNTEAFF.

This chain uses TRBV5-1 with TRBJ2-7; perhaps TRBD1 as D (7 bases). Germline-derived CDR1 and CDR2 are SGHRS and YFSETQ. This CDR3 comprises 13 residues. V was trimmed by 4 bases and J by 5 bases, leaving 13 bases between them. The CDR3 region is CASSRIRGDEQYF. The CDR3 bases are TGCGCCAGCAGCCGCATCAGGGGGGACGAGCAGTACTTC.

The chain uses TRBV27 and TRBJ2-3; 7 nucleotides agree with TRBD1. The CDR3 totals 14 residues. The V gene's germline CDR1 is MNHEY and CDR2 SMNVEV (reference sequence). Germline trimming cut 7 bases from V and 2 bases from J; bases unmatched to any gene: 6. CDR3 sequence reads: CASNDREYTDTQYF. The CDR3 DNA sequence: TGTGCCAGCAACGACAGGGAATACACAGATACGCAGTATTTT.

The CDR3 region has the DNA TGTGCCAGCAGCTTGAGACAAGCCGCAACTAATGAAAAACTGTTTTTT. Translating gives CASSLRQAATNEKLFF. The chain uses TRBV11-2 and TRBJ1-4, with D unclear. This CDR3 is 16 amino acids long. The V gene lost 3 bases and the J gene lost 0 bases, with 11 bases spanning the gap. The germline CDR1 and CDR2 sequences are SGHAT and FQNNGV.

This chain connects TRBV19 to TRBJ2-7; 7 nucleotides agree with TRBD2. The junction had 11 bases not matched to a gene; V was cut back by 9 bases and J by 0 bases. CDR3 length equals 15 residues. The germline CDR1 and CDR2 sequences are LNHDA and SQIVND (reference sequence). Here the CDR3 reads CASRDPGGSSYEQYF. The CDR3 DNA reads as TGTGCCAGCAGGGATCCCGGGGGGAGCTCCTACGAGCAGTACTTC.